Listed below are T cell receptor beta chains from one sample, sequenced in a study of T cells after posttransplantation cyclophosphamide. Sequencing was performed with immunoSEQ multiplex PCR; in TCRdb, only in-frame clones are kept and a portion is missing. Of 12,000 to 15,000 clones listed, under 85% are singletons. The sequenced sample was memory CD4+ T cells sorted from PBMCs. Every receptor here comes from a man aged 50-60 years. The CDR3 runs from the conserved cysteine through the conserved F or W. The D gene is left open where the match is weak. Some rows have no size entry. The others give once, few or many, or a class for an expanded clone.

v_gene	j_gene	d_gene	abundance	CDR3aa	CDR3nt
TRBV9	TRBJ2-5	TRBD2	NA	CASSVGGREGETQYF	TGTGCCAGCAGCGTCGGCGGGAGAGAAGGAGAGACCCAGTACTTC
TRBV14	TRBJ2-2	NA	NA	CASSQVVTGELFF	TGTGCCAGCAGCCAAGTCGTCACCGGGGAGCTGTTTTTT
TRBV7-8	TRBJ2-7	NA	NA	CASSLARRGPGPYEQYF	TGTGCCAGCAGCTTAGCCAGGAGGGGTCCAGGGCCCTACGAGCAGTACTTC
TRBV5-1	TRBJ2-7	TRBD1	NA	CASSSRHKTGVDEQYF	TGCGCCAGCAGCTCCAGACATAAGACAGGGGTCGACGAGCAGTACTTC
TRBV4-3	TRBJ1-2	NA	NA	CASSLDLGREIGYTF	TGCGCCAGCAGCCTCGACTTGGGCAGGGAAATTGGCTACACCTTC
TRBV6-5	TRBJ1-5	TRBD1	NA	CASSRTGNSNQPQHF	TGTGCCAGCTCTAGGACAGGCAATAGCAATCAGCCCCAGCATTTT
TRBV7-3	TRBJ2-3	TRBD2	NA	CASRNKAGSTDTQYF	TGTGCCAGCAGGAACAAAGCGGGGAGCACAGATACGCAGTATTTT
TRBV7-8	TRBJ2-7	TRBD2	NA	CASSLPRRTSGSSYEQYF	TGTGCCAGCAGCTTACCCCGAAGGACTAGCGGAAGCTCCTACGAGCAGTACTTC
TRBV5-1	TRBJ2-1	NA	NA	CASTGVGLVANEQFF	TGCGCCAGCACAGGGGTCGGACTAGTTGCAAATGAGCAGTTCTTC
TRBV5-4	TRBJ1-1	NA	NA	CAPGDGMNTEAFF	TGTGCCCCGGGGGACGGTATGAACACTGAAGCTTTCTTT
TRBV29-1	TRBJ2-7	TRBD1	NA	CSVTGQGVTYEQYF	TGCAGCGTGACGGGACAGGGCGTAACCTACGAGCAGTACTTC
TRBV5-4	TRBJ1-1	NA	NA	CASSLRQRSRQAFF	TGTGCCAGCAGCTTGAGACAGAGAAGTCGACAGGCTTTCTTT
TRBV7-2	TRBJ2-1	TRBD2	NA	CASSRGTSGYNEQFF	TGTGCCAGCAGCCGCGGGACTAGCGGTTACAATGAGCAGTTCTTC
TRBV14	TRBJ1-5	NA	NA	CASSPPVYSNQPQHF	TGTGCCAGCAGCCCCCCCGTTTATAGCAATCAGCCCCAGCATTTT
TRBV6-6	TRBJ1-5	NA	NA	CASSPGHYSNQPQHF	TGTGCCAGCAGCCCGGGACATTATAGCAATCAGCCCCAGCATTTT
TRBV7-3	TRBJ2-6	NA	once	CASSFSPGVSGANVLTF	TGTGCCAGCAGCTTTTCTCCGGGAGTGTCTGGGGCCAACGTCCTGACTTTC
TRBV6-1	TRBJ1-5	NA	NA	CASSEQGGNQPQHF	TGTGCCAGCAGCGAACAGGGCGGCAATCAGCCCCAGCATTTT
TRBV2	TRBJ1-5	NA	NA	CASSGVGRGNQPQHF	TGTGCCAGCAGTGGGGTCGGGAGGGGCAATCAGCCCCAGCATTTT
TRBV15	TRBJ2-1	NA	once	CATSSGTSNEQFF	TGTGCCACCAGCAGCGGGACTTCCAATGAGCAGTTCTTC
TRBV7-9	TRBJ1-1	NA	NA	CASSLDVRVTAFF	TGTGCCAGCAGCTTAGATGTGAGGGTAACAGCTTTCTTT
TRBV6-5	TRBJ1-1	NA	few	CASSYHRSLNTEAFF	TGTGCCAGCAGTTACCACAGGTCGCTGAACACTGAAGCTTTCTTT
TRBV9	TRBJ2-3	NA	NA	CASSVDFGAAGTQYF	TGTGCCAGCAGCGTAGATTTCGGTGCTGCCGGTACGCAGTATTTT
TRBV11-3	TRBJ1-5	NA	NA	CASSLEVQGHQPQHF	TGTGCCAGCAGCTTAGAGGTTCAGGGGCATCAGCCCCAGCATTTT
TRBV2	TRBJ2-7	TRBD1	NA	CASRKTRDSGEQYF	TGTGCCAGCAGAAAGACCCGGGACAGCGGCGAGCAGTACTTC
TRBV30	TRBJ1-1	NA	once	CAWSVAPRPNTEAFF	TGTGCCTGGAGTGTAGCCCCTAGGCCGAACACTGAAGCTTTCTTT
TRBV4-1	TRBJ1-4	NA	NA	CASSLSVWGVGEKLFF	TGCGCCAGCAGCCTAAGTGTGTGGGGAGTGGGTGAAAAACTGTTTTTT
TRBV14	TRBJ2-1	TRBD2	NA	CASQNLAGGYNEQFF	TGTGCCAGCCAAAACCTAGCGGGAGGATACAATGAGCAGTTCTTC
TRBV19	TRBJ2-6	NA	NA	CASSVTGANVLTF	TGTGCCAGTAGTGTAACTGGGGCCAACGTCCTGACTTTC
TRBV29-1	TRBJ2-7	NA	NA	CSVEGSSVQYF	TGCAGCGTTGAAGGCAGTTCCGTGCAGTACTTC